This TCR beta chain came from a study of Ad26.COV2.S vaccination and SARS-CoV-2 variants. Some clones are missing from TCRdb's copy, which holds only in-frame ones; the method was immunoSEQ multiplex PCR. This repertoire shows roughly 270,000 clones, approximately 89% found once; its top ten account for approximately 3.4%. Germline V gene sequence: CDR1 SGHTA, CDR2 FQGTGA. This CDR3 spans 13 amino acids. V lost 5 bases to trimming and J lost 13 bases, with 15 bases between them. Treatment meaning: around 19 received Ad26.COV2.S at low or high dose, single or two shots; several received placebo; per-sample allocation not given. All samples were drawn on day 63, counting from the first vaccine or placebo injection. It was an adult aged 18-55 years in Boston who was the donor. Expression of Wuhan-strain SARS-CoV-2 spike came from the Ad26 vector that formed the vaccine. Note on this clone: The antigen remains undetermined.

Study results and limitations: CD8+ and CD4+ T cells specific for spike reportedly responded with substantial breadth after vaccination. The study found higher spike-specific TCR breadth in vaccine than placebo recipients.

The chain has TRBV7-3 and TRBJ1-6, with a possible D match to TRBD1 (5 bases). Sequenced here: peripheral blood, sampled in a trial of Ad26.COV2.S vaccine versus placebo. The receptor comes from a person aged 18-60 years who received the Ad26.COV2.S COVID-19 vaccine or a placebo. The CDR3 sequence: CASSPGGDMPLHF. CDR3 bases: TGTGCCAGCAGCCCCGGGGGGGATATGCCCCTCCACTTT.